The 24 T cell receptor beta chains below were found in one sample sequenced in a study of blood T cells in healthy people across ages. Combining a sample-barcoded 5' primer with a J-beta primer mix, a second PCR ran for about 6 to 11 cycles. TCRdb ran MiXCR on the 5' RACE reads and lists one entry per CDR3 protein. The sample records hundreds of thousands of distinct CDR3 sequences, about 43% being singletons. The sequenced sample consisted of blood. These receptors originate from a man older than 75 in good health.

This clonotype came up a few times. This chain links TRBV12-3 or TRBV12-4 with TRBJ1-1; D gene unclear. V was pared by 6 bases and J by 0 bases, with 17 bases between. The length of the CDR3 is 16 residues. For the CDR3, the DNA is TGTGCCAGCAGCCCTGAAGCACCTTCAATGAACACTGAAGCTTTCTTT. It encodes CASSPEAPSMNTEAFF.

The chain combines TRBV20-1 with TRBJ2-1; 10 nucleotides line up with TRBD2. Germline CDR1 reads DFQATT; CDR2 reads SNEGSKA (reference sequence). V shed 3 bases, J shed 6 bases, and the junction held 11 bases outside the gene matches. This CDR3 region has 16 residues. The CDR3 DNA reads as TGCAGTGCTAGGAAGGGGGGGGGACTAGCGAGCAATGAGCAGTTCTTC. It yields the protein CSARKGGGLASNEQFF.

The chain is built from TRBV5-5 and TRBJ2-1; weak D call: TRBD2 (6 bases). There are 15 residues in the CDR3. Trimming stripped 0 bases from V and 8 bases from J, with 15 bases between. Germline V lookup: CDR1 SGHKS, CDR2 YYEKEE (reference sequence). In DNA, the CDR3 is TGTGCCAGCAGCTTGGCTAGCGCACCCTCCCATGAGCAGTTCTTC. Amino acids: CASSLASAPSHEQFF.

This clonotype was seen only a few times. This chain uses TRBV11-2 with TRBJ2-1; TRBD2 matches 9 bases. This CDR3 spans 15 amino acids. V trimming: 10 bases; J trimming: 7 bases; junction bases outside the gene matches: 14. Germline V lookup: CDR1 SGHAT, CDR2 FQNNGV. This chain's CDR3 is CATQLRAGGINEQFF. For the CDR3, the DNA is TGTGCCACCCAGCTTAGGGCGGGAGGGATTAATGAGCAGTTCTTC. The full variable domain, rest sourced from reference TRBV11-2 and TRBJ2-1, is EAGVAQSPRYKIIEKRQSVAFWCNPISGHATLYWYQQILGQGPKLLIQFQNNGVVDDSQLPKDRFSAERLKGVDSTLKIQPAKLEDSAVYLCATQLRAGGINEQFFGPGTRLTVL.

The chain carries TRBV7-2 and TRBJ2-1; D gene unclear. The germline CDR1 and CDR2 sequences are SGHTA and FQGNSA. With 5 bases removed from V and 4 bases from J, the gap between germline ends came to 15 bases. The CDR3 contains 15 residues. CDR3 nucleotide sequence: TGTGCCAGCAGCCCCGAAGCCGGAAGTTACAATGAGCAGTTCTTC. Residues: CASSPEAGSYNEQFF.

Of note for this clonotype: One junction end does not reproduce the germline sequence, and a read error may be involved. The J gene is TRBJ2-5, the V gene TRBV5-1; perhaps TRBD2 as D (6 bases). CDR1 SGHRS and CDR2 YFSETQ come from the germline V gene. This CDR3 is 14 amino acids long. Written as DNA, the CDR3 is TGCGCCGGCAGCTTGGCTGGAGGGGAAGAGACCCAGTACTTC. Translated, it gives CAGSLAGGEETQYF.

This chain uses TRBV7-2 with TRBJ1-4, with unresolved D. CDR1 and CDR2 from the germline V gene are SGHTA and FQGNSA. The germline V and J ends were trimmed by 5 bases and 2 bases, with 12 bases remaining between them. The CDR3 contains 15 residues. In nucleotides, the CDR3 is TGTGCCAGCAGCCGAAACAGCGTCACTAATGAAAAACTGTTTTTT. It specifies CASSRNSVTNEKLFF.

The V gene is TRBV6-2 or TRBV6-3, the J gene TRBJ2-3; 11 bases match TRBD2. The V segment lost 5 bases and the J segment 6 bases; nucleotides outside the gene matches: 7. Germline CDR1 is MNHEY and CDR2 is SVGEGT. This CDR3 has 15 amino acids. CDR3 residues: CASSTFSGGADTQYF. The CDR3 bases are TGTGCCAGCAGTACCTTTAGCGGGGGGGCCGATACGCAGTATTTT.

The V call is TRBV6-2 or TRBV6-3, the J call TRBJ1-2, with D tentatively TRBD1 (5 bases). Trimming left V 0 bases short and J 3 bases short, with 8 bases between. CDR3 size: 14 residues. Germline V gives CDR1 MNHEY, CDR2 SVGEGT. DNA for the CDR3: TGTGCCAGCAGTTACTCAGGGGTTGACTATGGCTACACCTTC. The encoded protein is CASSYSGVDYGYTF.

The V and J genes are TRBV19 and TRBJ2-2; D perhaps matches TRBD1 (7 bases). In germline, CDR1 is LNHDA, CDR2 SQIVND (reference sequence). Trimming removed 7 bases at V and 0 bases at J, with 15 bases between. The length of the CDR3 is 16 residues. In nucleotides, the CDR3 is TGTGCCAGTACGTCAGGGGGGACGTCGAACACCGGGGAGCTGTTTTTT. Its translation: CASTSGGTSNTGELFF.

CDR3 bases: TGTGCCTGGACAGAGGGGGGTGGGATAAGGGAGACCCAGTACTTC. Translation: CAWTEGGGIRETQYF. The chain combines TRBV30 with TRBJ2-4; D may be TRBD1 or TRBD2 (6 bases each). The last part of the DNA fits TRBJ2-5 better; the J call may be wrong. The CDR3 is made up of 15 amino acids. Germline assignment: CDR1 GTSNPN and CDR2 SVGIG (reference sequence).

The V and J genes are TRBV9 and TRBJ2-1, with D possibly being TRBD1 or TRBD2 (5 bases each). The CDR3 is 14 residues long. Trimming shortened V by 3 bases and J by 4 bases, and 11 bases separated the two germline ends. Germline V gene data show CDR1 as SGDLS and CDR2 as YYNGEE. The CDR3 region has the DNA TGTGCCAGCAGCGGGGACGGCGGGTACAATGAGCAGTTCTTC. It codes for CASSGDGGYNEQFF. Complete variable domain (other parts from reference TRBV9 and TRBJ2-1): DSGVTQTPKHLITATGQRVTLRCSPRSGDLSVYWYQQSLDQGLQFLIQYYNGEERAKGNILERFSAQQFPDLHSELNLSSLELGDSALYFCASSGDGGYNEQFFGPGTRLTVL.

This clonotype has a handful of counts. This could be a read error, since a much larger clone is one nucleotide away. The chain combines TRBV6-2 or TRBV6-3 with TRBJ2-7; D not resolved. The CDR3 has 11 residues. Germline values: CDR1 MNHEY, CDR2 SVGEGT. V gave up 5 bases and J gave up 2 bases, with 4 bases separating them. CDR3 loop: CASSGTYEQYF. CDR3 coding DNA: TGTGCCAGCAGTGGGACCTACGAGCAGTACTTC.

DNA of the CDR3: TGTGCCAGCAGCTTAGAGGGTGGGGACACTGAAGCTTTCTTT. Protein sequence: CASSLEGGDTEAFF. The chain combines TRBV7-8 with TRBJ1-1; D unclear. Trimming left V 1 base short and J 3 bases short, with 9 bases between. The germline V gene has CDR1 SGHVS and CDR2 FQNEAQ. CDR3 length: 14 residues.

The rearrangement uses TRBV10-1 and TRBJ2-1, with TRBD2 matching 9 bases. V trimming: 2 bases; J trimming: 3 bases; junction bases outside the gene matches: 5. CDR3 length: 16 amino acids. Germline values: CDR1 WNHNN, CDR2 SYGVQD (reference sequence). This CDR3 is CASSEGPSGIYNEQFF. The DNA for the CDR3 is TGCGCCAGCAGTGAGGGTCCTAGCGGGATCTACAATGAGCAGTTCTTC.

This clonotype turned up a few times. J is TRBJ2-3 and V is TRBV12-5; 7 bases line up with TRBD1. Germline V lookup: CDR1 LGHNT, CDR2 FRNRAP. Germline trimming cut 2 bases from V and 1 base from J; bases unmatched to any gene: 3. The CDR3 length is 15 residues. The DNA of the CDR3 is TGTGCTAGTGGTTTGTGGGACAGCCGCACAGATACGCAGTATTTT. Protein: CASGLWDSRTDTQYF.

V usage is TRBV27 and J usage is TRBJ2-1; maybe TRBD1 (6 bases). Germline CDR1 is MNHEY and CDR2 is SMNVEV (reference sequence). V gave up 5 bases and J gave up 11 bases, with 13 bases separating them. The CDR3 is 12 residues long. CDR3 amino acids: CASSPTGTKQFF. DNA of the CDR3: TGTGCCAGCAGTCCGACCGGGACAAAGCAGTTCTTC.

At least ten counts were recorded for this clonotype. The chain joins TRBV20-1 to TRBJ2-7; 7 bases align to TRBD1. The germline CDR1 and CDR2 sequences are DFQATT and SNEGSKA (reference sequence). Trimming removed 0 bases from V and 5 bases from J; junction bases left unmatched: 7. CDR3 length equals 14 residues. CDR3 region: CSARDRRTGDEQYF. In DNA, the CDR3 is TGCAGTGCTAGAGATCGGAGGACAGGAGACGAGCAGTACTTC.

V and J are TRBV7-9 and TRBJ1-2, with D possibly being TRBD1 (6 bases). The CDR3 consists of 14 residues. The germline V and J ends were trimmed by 4 bases and 4 bases, with 13 bases remaining between them. Looked up from germline, CDR1 is SEHNR and CDR2 is FQNEAQ (reference sequence). The DNA for the CDR3 is TGTGCCAGCAGCTCATCCGGGACACCCTATGGCTACACCTTC. Translated, it gives CASSSSGTPYGYTF.

Written as DNA, the CDR3 is TGTGCCAGCAGTTTACCGGGTCTAGGGACAGGGGCCGAGCAGTACTTC. Protein sequence: CASSLPGLGTGAEQYF. The rearrangement uses TRBV28 and TRBJ2-7; 10 bases map to TRBD1. Losses at the gene ends were 2 bases for V and 6 bases for J; bases not matched to a gene: 10. The germline V gene encodes CDR1 MDHEN and CDR2 SYDVKM. The CDR3 is 16 amino acids.

This clonotype has a handful of counts. The gene calls are TRBV6-1 and TRBJ1-1, with D maybe TRBD1 (6 bases). CDR3 length: 12 amino acids. The germline V gene has CDR1 MNHNS and CDR2 SASEGT. The ends were cut back, 5 bases at V and 11 bases at J, with 15 bases in the middle. CDR3 nucleotides: TGTGCCAGCAGTAAACAGGGAGCGGACGCTTTCTTT. Protein sequence: CASSKQGADAFF.

V gene TRBV6-2 or TRBV6-3 combines with J gene TRBJ2-7; maybe TRBD2 (5 bases). V lost 0 bases, J lost 2 bases, and 14 bases lay in between. Germline loops: CDR1 MNHEY, CDR2 SVGEGT. The length of the CDR3 is 16 residues. The CDR3, as DNA: TGTGCCAGCAGTTACTCTTGGTCTAGCAGTACCTACGAGCAGTACTTC. It specifies CASSYSWSSSTYEQYF.

The rearrangement links TRBV27 to TRBJ1-2; D not resolved. CDR3 length equals 12 residues. Trimming removed 6 bases at V and 3 bases at J, with 8 bases between. The V gene's germline CDR1 is MNHEY and CDR2 SMNVEV (reference sequence). Written as DNA, the CDR3 is TGTGCCAGCAGCCTGCGGGACTATGGCTACACCTTC. As protein: CASSLRDYGYTF.

Of note for this clonotype: The junction departs from germline at one end; a sequencing error may be responsible. The gene calls are TRBV11-1 and TRBJ2-5; no clear D gene. CDR1 is SGHAT, CDR2 FQDESV, per germline (reference sequence). This CDR3 has 11 amino acids. The CDR3 DNA reads as TGCGCATCGGTAGAACGAGAGACCCAGTACTTC. Protein: CASVERETQYF.